Listed here are 12 T cell receptor beta chains from one sample, sequenced in a study of cytomegalovirus exposure and HLA in healthy donors. PCR primers comprised 60 Vbeta and 13 Jbeta primers. Produced via immunoSEQ multiplex PCR; TCRdb's table is partial and in-frame only. In the table there are roughly 240,000 clones, 82% of which are singletons. Material: PBMCs. These receptors all stem from a woman aged 35 to 49 in good health and CMV-seropositive.

The chain uses TRBV7-6 and TRBJ2-7, with 7 bases lining up with TRBD1. CDR3 length: 13 amino acids. The germline CDR1 and CDR2 sequences are SGHVS and FNYEAQ. J lost 0 bases, V lost 5 bases, and 1 base had no gene match. The DNA of the CDR3 is TGTGCCAGCAGCCGGGACAGCTCCTACGAGCAGTACTTC. Translation: CASSRDSSYEQYF.

The rearrangement uses TRBV7-9 and TRBJ1-1, with D possibly matching TRBD1 (5 bases). Trimming stripped 2 bases from V and 5 bases from J, with 9 bases between. This CDR3 region has 13 residues. The germline gives CDR1 SEHNR, CDR2 FQNEAQ (reference sequence). CDR3 coding DNA: TGTGCCAGCAGCTTAAATTCAGGGACTGAAGCTTTCTTT. It translates to CASSLNSGTEAFF.

Details on this clone: A read error may account for a junction end that differs from germline. The chain uses TRBV5-6 and TRBJ2-4, with 15 bases aligning to TRBD2. Germline CDR1 SGHDT, CDR2 YYEEEE. This CDR3 region has 12 residues. The CDR3 here is CASSEGLAGGIF. The CDR3 nucleotides read TGTGCCAGCAGCGAGGGACTAGCGGGGGGAATCTTC.

The chain combines TRBV15 with TRBJ2-4; TRBD2 matches 9 bases. CDR1 and CDR2 (germline): LNHNV, YYDKDF (reference sequence). The V and J ends lost 0 bases and 6 bases, in that order; junction bases with no gene match: 12. The CDR3 sequence is 18 residues long. In nucleotides, the CDR3 is TGTGCCACCAGCAGAGATCTAGCGGGACCCCTGAGGGGAAACATTCAGTACTTC. Its protein is CATSRDLAGPLRGNIQYF.

Notes on this clone: Other DNA sequences from this sample encode an identical CDR3 as well. The chain is built from TRBV7-3 and TRBJ1-1; D not resolved. Between the trimmed V and J ends, which lost 8 bases and 1 base, there was a span of 11 bases. Germline-derived CDR1 and CDR2 are SGHTA and FQGTGA. This CDR3 is built from 13 residues. The chain's CDR3 is CASRQAGNTEAFF. DNA of the CDR3: TGTGCCAGCCGTCAGGCAGGGAACACTGAAGCTTTCTTT.

The chain recombines TRBV28 with TRBJ1-1; TRBD1 might be the D (6 bases). Germline assignment: CDR1 MDHEN and CDR2 SYDVKM. The CDR3 length is 14 residues. The V and J ends lost 3 bases and 4 bases respectively, with 12 bases between them. CDR3 amino acids: CASSLGRGSTEAFF. The DNA for the CDR3 is TGTGCCAGCAGTTTGGGCAGGGGAAGCACTGAAGCTTTCTTT. Based on the CDR3 plus reference TRBV28 and TRBJ1-1, the full variable domain is DVKVTQSSRYLVKRTGEKVFLECVQDMDHENMFWYRQDPGLGLRLIYFSYDVKMKEKGDIPEGYSVSREKKERFSLILESASTNQTSMYLCASSLGRGSTEAFFGQGTRLTVV.

The chain carries TRBV5-8 and TRBJ1-2; 7 nucleotides match TRBD1. This CDR3 is 13 amino acids long. Germline V gene data show CDR1 as SGHTS and CDR2 as YDEGEE. V gave up 4 bases and J gave up 6 bases; unmatched junction bases: 6. The DNA of the CDR3 is TGTGCCAGCAGCCGCGGACAGGTTAATGGCTACACCTTC. It translates to CASSRGQVNGYTF.

The genes are TRBV18 and TRBJ1-5, with TRBD1 matching over 8 bases. V gave up 6 bases and J gave up 5 bases; unmatched junction bases: 6. The V gene's germline CDR1 is KGHSH and CDR2 LQKENI. The CDR3 is 14 residues long. The CDR3 protein is CASSLGQEYQPQHF. The CDR3 region has the DNA TGTGCCAGCTCTTTGGGACAGGAATATCAGCCCCAGCATTTT.

The genes are TRBV7-8 and TRBJ2-5; 11 nucleotides match TRBD1. V lost 7 bases and J lost 3; bases outside the gene matches: 4. The CDR3 length is 14 residues. Germline V gene data show CDR1 as SGHVS and CDR2 as FQNEAQ. The chain's CDR3 is CASTQGQGEETQYF. The CDR3 DNA sequence: TGTGCCAGCACCCAGGGACAGGGGGAAGAGACCCAGTACTTC.

The genes are TRBV7-9 and TRBJ2-3; 8 bases are shared with TRBD2. This CDR3 has 19 residues. The germline V gene has CDR1 SEHNR and CDR2 FQNEAQ (reference sequence). J gave up 5 bases and V 5 bases, and 21 bases lay outside the gene matches. The CDR3 sequence is CASSQLQGSGGLSGDTQYF. For the CDR3, the DNA is TGTGCCAGCAGCCAACTTCAAGGAAGCGGGGGCCTCTCGGGAGATACGCAGTATTTT. Full variable domain (outside the CDR3, taken from reference TRBV7-9 and TRBJ2-3): DTGVSQNPRHKITKRGQNVTFRCDPISEHNRLYWYRQTLGQGPEFLTYFQNEAQLEKSRLLSDRFSAERPKGSFSTLEIQRTEQGDSAMYLCASSQLQGSGGLSGDTQYFGPGTRLTVL.

The genes are TRBV7-9 and TRBJ1-6; 8 nucleotides line up with TRBD1. Per germline, CDR1 SEHNR and CDR2 FQNEAQ (reference sequence). The J segment lost 9 bases and the V segment lost 4 bases, leaving 8 bases of the junction unmatched. This CDR3 comprises 15 residues. DNA for the CDR3: TGTGCCAGCAGCTCTGGACAGGGCAATCCTTCACCCCTCCACTTT. This encodes CASSSGQGNPSPLHF.

The gene calls are TRBV7-2 and TRBJ2-3, with 9 bases fitting TRBD2. This CDR3 spans 17 amino acids. V shed 1 base and J 1 base; nucleotides not matched to a gene: 6. Germline V gene sequence: CDR1 SGHTA, CDR2 FQGNSA. The CDR3 here is CASSLGKRGDGTDTQYF. CDR3 in DNA: TGTGCCAGCAGCTTAGGCAAGCGGGGGGACGGCACAGATACGCAGTATTTT.